The next 17 T cell receptor beta chains were all read from a single sample in a study of T cells in localized non-small cell lung cancer. Clones were read by immunoSEQ multiplex PCR, and TCRdb kept only the in-frame ones, dropping some. The sample lists 20,000 to 25,000 clones, 90% seen once, with 6.9% in the top ten. The sequencing used peripheral blood, collected before any cancer treatment. Receptors originate from a woman aged 35-70 years with stage I lung adenocarcinoma.

The CDR3 is CAWNPGYTYGYTF. The CDR3, as DNA: TGTGCCTGGAACCCGGGGTACACCTATGGCTACACCTTC. This chain joins TRBV30 and TRBJ1-2; D not certain. The CDR3 contains 13 residues. Trimming cost V 4 bases and J 4 bases, with 13 bases left between them. Germline lookup yields CDR1 GTSNPN and CDR2 SVGIG (reference sequence).

This rearrangement joins TRBV7-9 to TRBJ2-7; 7 bases match TRBD1. The CDR3 extends over 13 amino acids. The trim removed 5 bases at V and 3 bases at J, leaving 4 bases unmatched. Germline V gene data show CDR1 as SEHNR and CDR2 as FQNEAQ (reference sequence). The CDR3 reads CASSMGQFYEQYF. CDR3 DNA sequence: TGTGCCAGCAGCATGGGACAGTTCTACGAGCAGTACTTC.

The chain joins TRBV25-1 to TRBJ2-7; 7 bases map to TRBD2. Looked up from germline, CDR1 is MGHDK and CDR2 is SYGVNS. V was pared by 3 bases and J by 4 bases, with 12 bases of the junction left unmatched. The CDR3 has 16 amino acids. The chain's CDR3 is CASSEPLSGKRYEQYF. The CDR3 DNA is TGTGCCAGCAGTGAGCCCCTCAGCGGGAAAAGGTACGAGCAGTACTTC.

This clone has a handful of counts. The rearrangement joins TRBV5-4 to TRBJ1-1; the match to TRBD1 covers 8 bases. The J segment lost 2 bases and the V segment lost 4 bases, leaving 13 bases of the junction unmatched. Germline assignment: CDR1 SGHNT and CDR2 YYREEE (reference sequence). This CDR3 spans 17 amino acids. The CDR3 region is CASSPTTGVGGNTEAFF. As DNA, the CDR3 is TGTGCCAGCAGCCCGACGACAGGGGTGGGAGGAAACACTGAAGCTTTCTTT.

V usage is TRBV28 and J usage is TRBJ1-6; D may be TRBD1 (5 bases). The CDR3 sequence is 15 residues long. Germline V gene data show CDR1 as MDHEN and CDR2 as SYDVKM. Trimming shortened V by 7 bases and J by 13 bases, and 23 bases separated the two germline ends. The DNA of the CDR3 is TGTGCCAGCAACTTACCCAACTTAAGGGGCCCTCCCCTCCACTTT. It specifies CASNLPNLRGPPLHF.

The gene calls are TRBV2 and TRBJ2-1, with TRBD2 as a possible D gene (6 bases). Between the trimmed V and J ends, which lost 7 bases and 7 bases, there was a span of 14 bases. The CDR3 consists of 13 residues. CDR1 and CDR2 from the germline V gene are SNHLY and FYNNEI. The CDR3 spells CASKRGGGNEQFF. DNA of the CDR3: TGTGCCAGCAAAAGGGGCGGAGGGAATGAGCAGTTCTTC.

The rearrangement links TRBV5-1 to TRBJ2-7; D gene unclear. CDR3 length: 13 amino acids. Deletions cut 2 bases from V and 3 bases from J, with 9 bases between. Germline assignment: CDR1 SGHRS and CDR2 YFSETQ. The CDR3 coding sequence is TGCGCCAGCAGCTTATACGTGGGCTACGAGCAGTACTTC. It encodes CASSLYVGYEQYF.

This chain joins TRBV28 and TRBJ1-2, with D maybe TRBD1 (6 bases). This CDR3 has 14 amino acids. The V gene lost 1 base and the J gene lost 5 bases, with 11 bases spanning the gap. In germline, CDR1 is MDHEN, CDR2 SYDVKM. The CDR3 region is CASSLLDRSYGYTF. The CDR3 DNA is TGTGCCAGCAGTTTATTAGACAGGTCGTATGGCTACACCTTC.

The J gene is TRBJ2-7, the V gene TRBV4-3; tentatively, D is TRBD1 or TRBD2 (5 bases each). Germline loops: CDR1 LGHNA, CDR2 YSLEER. V was shortened by 3 bases and J by 2 bases, with 20 bases between the two germline ends. The CDR3 runs 17 residues. The CDR3 loop reads CASSQSRGPTVAYEQYF. CDR3 nucleotides: TGCGCCAGCAGCCAGTCAAGGGGACCGACAGTGGCCTACGAGCAGTACTTC.

Only one count was recorded for this clone. V gene TRBV16 combines with J gene TRBJ1-2, with D unclear. V gave up 3 bases and J gave up 8 bases, with 19 bases separating them. Germline assignment: CDR1 KGHSY and CDR2 FQNENV. This CDR3 has 15 amino acids. The DNA of the CDR3 is TGTGCCAGCAGCCACTTGACCGGAGGGTCGAAAGGCTACACCTTC. Its protein is CASSHLTGGSKGYTF.

The chain employs TRBV7-2 and TRBJ1-4; no clear D. The V end lost 1 base, the J end lost 4 bases, and 7 bases lay between the germline ends. The germline V gene has CDR1 SGHTA and CDR2 FQGNSA. The CDR3 totals 14 residues. CDR3 DNA: TGTGCCAGCAGCTTAGAACAGCATAATGAAAAACTGTTTTTT. The encoded protein is CASSLEQHNEKLFF.

This sequence joins TRBV11-3 and TRBJ2-7; 7 bases are shared with TRBD1. CDR3 length: 16 residues. Germline V gene sequence: CDR1 SGHNT, CDR2 YENEEA. V lost 5 bases and J lost 0; bases outside the gene matches: 10. The DNA of the CDR3 is TGTGCCAGCAGCAACTACAGGGGTGGGCCCTCCTACGAGCAGTACTTC. Translating it yields CASSNYRGGPSYEQYF.

The V gene is TRBV15, the J gene TRBJ1-2, with D possibly TRBD1 on 5 matching bases. Between the trimmed V and J ends, which lost 4 bases and 3 bases, there was a span of 6 bases. This CDR3 has 12 residues. Germline V gene sequence: CDR1 LNHNV, CDR2 YYDKDF (reference sequence). The CDR3 DNA follows: TGTGCCACCAGCATAGGGGACTATGGCTACACCTTC. Protein sequence: CATSIGDYGYTF.

This chain uses TRBV19 with TRBJ1-4, with 7 bases lining up with TRBD1. Germline CDR1 is LNHDA and CDR2 is SQIVND (reference sequence). The J segment lost 10 bases and the V segment lost 3 bases, leaving 8 bases of the junction unmatched. The CDR3 sequence is 14 residues long. The CDR3 reads CASSIRQGGGKLFF. The DNA of the CDR3 is TGTGCCAGTAGTATCCGACAGGGAGGTGGAAAACTGTTTTTT.

This chain uses TRBV28 with TRBJ1-2; D is undetermined. This CDR3 has 11 amino acids. From germline, CDR1 is MDHEN and CDR2 SYDVKM. Trimming left V 10 bases short and J 4 bases short, with 10 bases between. CDR3 amino acids: CATTTPYGYTF. CDR3 bases: TGTGCCACCACGACACCCTATGGCTACACCTTC.

This clone has only one observation. The chain is built from TRBV5-4 and TRBJ2-7; tentatively, D is TRBD2 (6 bases). The CDR3 runs to 13 residues. Trimming cost V 2 bases and J 0 bases, with 6 bases left between them. The V gene's germline CDR1 is SGHNT and CDR2 YYREEE (reference sequence). The chain's CDR3 is CASSFGSSYEQYF. As DNA, the CDR3 is TGTGCCAGCAGCTTCGGGAGCTCCTACGAGCAGTACTTC.

The J gene is TRBJ1-2, the V gene TRBV27, with 8 bases matching TRBD1. There are 14 residues in the CDR3. Germline V gives CDR1 MNHEY, CDR2 SMNVEV (reference sequence). V dropped 7 bases and J dropped 7; count of bases not matched to a gene: 11. DNA of the CDR3: TGTGCCAGCAAATTAACTGACAGGGGCGGTGGCTACACCTTC. Its translation: CASKLTDRGGGYTF.